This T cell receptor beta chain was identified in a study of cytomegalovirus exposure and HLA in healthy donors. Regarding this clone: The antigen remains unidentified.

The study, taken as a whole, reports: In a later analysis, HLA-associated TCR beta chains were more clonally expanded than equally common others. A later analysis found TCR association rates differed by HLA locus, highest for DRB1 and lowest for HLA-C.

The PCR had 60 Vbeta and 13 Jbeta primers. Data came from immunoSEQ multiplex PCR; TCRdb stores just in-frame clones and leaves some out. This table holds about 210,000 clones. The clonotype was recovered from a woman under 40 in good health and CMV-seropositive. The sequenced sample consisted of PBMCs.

CDR3 residues: CASSLAPSGEYNEQFF. The CDR3 DNA is TGTGCCAGCAGCTTGGCCCCTAGCGGGGAGTACAATGAGCAGTTCTTC. This chain links TRBV5-5 with TRBJ2-1; 9 bases agree with TRBD2. With 0 bases clipped from V and 4 bases from J, the junction kept 5 bases outside the gene matches. From germline, CDR1 is SGHKS and CDR2 YYEKEE (reference sequence). The CDR3 runs 16 residues.